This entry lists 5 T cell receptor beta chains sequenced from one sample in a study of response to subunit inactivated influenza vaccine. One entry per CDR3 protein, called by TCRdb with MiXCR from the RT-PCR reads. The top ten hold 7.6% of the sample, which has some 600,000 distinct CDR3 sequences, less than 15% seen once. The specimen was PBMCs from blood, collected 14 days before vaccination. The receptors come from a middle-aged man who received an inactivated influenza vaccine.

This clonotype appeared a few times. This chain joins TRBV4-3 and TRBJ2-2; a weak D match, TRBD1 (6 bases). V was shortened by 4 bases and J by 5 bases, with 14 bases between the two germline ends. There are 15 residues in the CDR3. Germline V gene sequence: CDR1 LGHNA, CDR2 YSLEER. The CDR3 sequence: CASSPGTPRTGELFF. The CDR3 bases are TGCGCCAGCAGCCCTGGGACACCCCGGACCGGGGAGCTGTTTTTT.

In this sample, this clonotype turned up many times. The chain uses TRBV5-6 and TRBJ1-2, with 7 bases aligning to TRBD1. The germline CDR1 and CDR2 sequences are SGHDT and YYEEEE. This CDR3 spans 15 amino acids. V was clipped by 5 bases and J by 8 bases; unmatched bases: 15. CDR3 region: CASSRSTGDTYGYTF. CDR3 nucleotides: TGTGCCAGCAGTCGATCTACAGGGGACACTTACGGCTACACCTTC.

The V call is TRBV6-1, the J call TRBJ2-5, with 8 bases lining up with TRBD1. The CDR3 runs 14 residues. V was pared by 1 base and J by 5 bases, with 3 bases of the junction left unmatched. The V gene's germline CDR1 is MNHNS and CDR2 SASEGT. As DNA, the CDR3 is TGTGCCAGCAGTGAAGTCAGGGGGCAGGAGACCCAGTACTTC. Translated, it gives CASSEVRGQETQYF.

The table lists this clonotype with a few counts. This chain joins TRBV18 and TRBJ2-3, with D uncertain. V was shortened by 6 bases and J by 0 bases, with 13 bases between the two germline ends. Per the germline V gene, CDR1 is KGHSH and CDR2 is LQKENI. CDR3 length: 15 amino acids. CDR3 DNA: TGTGCCAGCTCCCCTACAACGGGCAGCACAGATACGCAGTATTTT. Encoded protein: CASSPTTGSTDTQYF.

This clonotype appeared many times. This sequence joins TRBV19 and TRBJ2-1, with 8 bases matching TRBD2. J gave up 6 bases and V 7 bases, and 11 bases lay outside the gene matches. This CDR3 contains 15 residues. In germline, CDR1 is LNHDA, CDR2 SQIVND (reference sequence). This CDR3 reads CASTRRGLGGNEQFF. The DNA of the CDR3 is TGTGCCAGTACAAGAAGGGGACTAGGGGGCAATGAGCAGTTCTTC.